The entry that follows covers one TCR beta chain sequence. What it recognizes is unknown. This sample was taken from a study of chemoradiotherapy in HPV16-positive cancers. Study summary: Two HPV16-positive patients' cells yielded candidate HPV-specific clones and common motifs. Overall study results and limits: Non-HPV-specific T cells did not expand in tumors during treatment, whereas candidate HPV-specific clones and E7-related motifs did.

Only in-frame clones appear in the TCRdb table, and some are missing; sequencing was by immunoSEQ multiplex PCR. The sample has approximately 9,200 clones, about 75% seen once. V lost 2 bases to trimming and J lost 4 bases, with 8 bases between them. The germline V gene encodes CDR1 SGHTA and CDR2 FQGNSA. The CDR3 is made up of 13 amino acids. Source: tumor tissue, taken from a patient who underwent chemoradiotherapy. The chain employs TRBV7-2 and TRBJ1-1; unclear D gene. This clonotype originated in a human donor with HPV-associated anogenital cancer. The CDR3 loop is CASSLKVFTEAFF. DNA of the CDR3: TGTGCCAGCAGCTTAAAGGTTTTCACTGAAGCTTTCTTT.